This T cell receptor (beta chain) came from a study of shared clonotypes between healthy human individuals. Study information: With ages of 18 to 49, the donors were two women and a few men.

The germline V and J ends were trimmed by 5 bases and 2 bases, with 13 bases remaining between them. The CDR3 is 14 residues long. Germline V lookup: CDR1 SGHTA, CDR2 FQGNSA. Replicate PCRs run on sorted subsets employed 200 ng DNA, approximately 30,000 T cell genomes. The method was immunoSEQ multiplex PCR; TCRdb's version includes in-frame clones alone and lacks a portion of them. The sample lists some 2 million clones, 85% to 95% occurring once. This sequence was found in a man younger than 35 in good health. The specimen sequenced was naive CD4+ T cells sorted from blood. Noted subset: CD45RA+ positively selected. V and J are TRBV7-2 and TRBJ2-7; tentatively, D is TRBD1 (6 bases). CDR3 loop: CASSATGGTYEQYF. The CDR3 bases are TGTGCCAGCAGCGCGACAGGTGGTACCTACGAGCAGTACTTC.